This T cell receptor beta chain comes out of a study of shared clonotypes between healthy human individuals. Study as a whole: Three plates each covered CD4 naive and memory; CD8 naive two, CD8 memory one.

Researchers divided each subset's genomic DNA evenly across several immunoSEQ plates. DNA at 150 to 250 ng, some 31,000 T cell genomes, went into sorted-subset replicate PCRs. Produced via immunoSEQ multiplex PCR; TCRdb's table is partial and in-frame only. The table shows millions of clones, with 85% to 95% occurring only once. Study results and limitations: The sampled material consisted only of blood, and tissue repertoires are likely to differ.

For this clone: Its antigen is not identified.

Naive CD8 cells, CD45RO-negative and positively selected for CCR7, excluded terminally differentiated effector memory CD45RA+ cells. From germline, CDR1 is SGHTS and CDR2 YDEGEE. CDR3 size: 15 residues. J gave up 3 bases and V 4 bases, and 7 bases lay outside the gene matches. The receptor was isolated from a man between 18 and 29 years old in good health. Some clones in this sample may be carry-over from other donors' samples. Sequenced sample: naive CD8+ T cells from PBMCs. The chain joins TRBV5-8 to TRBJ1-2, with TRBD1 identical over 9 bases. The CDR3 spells CASSARTGVDYGYTF. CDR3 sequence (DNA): TGTGCCAGCAGCGCCCGGACAGGGGTGGACTATGGCTACACCTTC. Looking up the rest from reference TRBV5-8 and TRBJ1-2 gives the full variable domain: EAGVTQSPTHLIKTRGQQATLRCSPISGHTSVYWYQQALGLGLQFLLWYDEGEERNRGNFPPRFSGRQFPNYSSELNVNALELEDSALYLCASSARTGVDYGYTFGSGTRLTVV.